One and the same sample provided the 28 T cell receptor beta chains below, sequenced in a study of PD-L1 blockade in urothelial cancer. The time point: peripheral blood 6 weeks after treatment start. Here immunoSEQ multiplex PCR was the method, and the copy in TCRdb shows in-frame clones only, minus some. Of fewer than 50,000 clones listed, 80% to 90% are singletons. This sample comprised PBMCs, obtained around atezolizumab (anti-PD-L1) treatment. These receptors were taken from a man between 60 and 75 years old with urothelial cancer.

V usage is TRBV19 and J usage is TRBJ2-7; TRBD1 is a possible D gene (5 bases). Germline V CDR1 and CDR2: LNHDA, SQIVND (reference sequence). This CDR3 region has 15 residues. With 9 bases removed from V and 0 bases from J, the gap between germline ends came to 18 bases. CDR3 protein: CASTENRKSSYEQYF. In DNA form, the CDR3 reads TGTGCCAGCACCGAAAACAGGAAGAGCTCCTACGAGCAGTACTTC.

The V call is TRBV5-1, the J call TRBJ2-1; D may be TRBD2 (6 bases). Per the germline V gene, CDR1 is SGHRS and CDR2 is YFSETQ. Deletions cut 6 bases from V and 0 bases from J, with 13 bases between. CDR3 length equals 15 residues. In nucleotides, the CDR3 is TGCGCCAGCAACATGGGGGGATTCTCCTACAATGAGCAGTTCTTC. Its protein is CASNMGGFSYNEQFF.

This chain connects TRBV4-1 to TRBJ2-7, with a weak D call TRBD1 (5 bases). The CDR3 is made up of 15 amino acids. V lost 2 bases and J lost 2, with 13 bases in between. Germline loops: CDR1 MGHRA, CDR2 YSYEKL. The chain's CDR3 is CASSQSRQGPYEQYF. The CDR3 DNA is TGCGCCAGCAGCCAATCGCGTCAGGGTCCCTACGAGCAGTACTTC.

CDR3 sequence: CASSGTGVSGNTIYF. The CDR3 DNA reads as TGCGCCAGCAGCGGGACAGGGGTCTCTGGAAACACCATATATTTT. This rearrangement joins TRBV5-1 to TRBJ1-3, with 10 bases lining up with TRBD1. Germline V gene sequence: CDR1 SGHRS, CDR2 YFSETQ. V lost 4 bases, J lost 0 bases, and 1 base stayed unmatched. The CDR3 contains 15 residues.

This clone was observed a few times. This chain joins TRBV10-3 and TRBJ1-1; 8 bases line up with TRBD1. CDR3 size: 16 residues. Germline V gives CDR1 ENHRY, CDR2 SYGVKD. V was clipped by 5 bases and J by 5 bases; unmatched bases: 13. This CDR3 reads CAISRKPTGGLTEAFF. The DNA of the CDR3 is TGTGCCATCAGTCGAAAACCCACAGGGGGATTGACTGAAGCTTTCTTT.

The chain couples TRBV6-5 to TRBJ2-6; maybe TRBD2 (5 bases). CDR1 is MNHEY, CDR2 SVGAGI, per germline. The CDR3 spans 14 residues. Trimming shortened V by 7 bases and J by 3 bases, and 10 bases separated the two germline ends. The DNA of the CDR3 is TGTGCCAGCACCACCGGAGGTGGGGCCAACGTCCTGACTTTC. Protein product: CASTTGGGANVLTF.

J is TRBJ1-2 and V is TRBV29-1, with D tentatively TRBD1 (6 bases). Trimming took off 6 bases at V and 7 bases at J, with 21 bases between the two ends. Germline-derived CDR1 and CDR2 are SQVTM and ANQGSEA. The CDR3 loop spans 14 amino acids. The CDR3 region is CSVSKGGGSGGYTF. In DNA form, the CDR3 reads TGCAGCGTCTCAAAAGGGGGGGGGAGTGGTGGCTACACCTTC. The full variable domain, completed using reference TRBV29-1 and TRBJ1-2, is SAVISQKPSRDICQRGTSLTIQCQVDSQVTMMFWYRQQPGQSLTLIATANQGSEATYESGFVIDKFPISRPNLTFSTLTVSNMSPEDSSIYLCSVSKGGGSGGYTFGSGTRLTVV.

This clone was seen once. V is TRBV6-1 and J is TRBJ1-5; D is perhaps TRBD1 (5 bases). CDR3 size: 16 residues. V dropped 1 base and J dropped 2 bases, with 12 bases sitting between them. Per germline, CDR1 MNHNS and CDR2 SASEGT. CDR3 sequence (DNA): TGTGCCAGCAGTGAAGGCGTCGGGGGAGGCAATCAGCCCCAGCATTTT. Protein sequence: CASSEGVGGGNQPQHF.

The chain employs TRBV29-1 and TRBJ1-2; TRBD1 matches at 9 bases. Per the germline V gene, CDR1 is SQVTM and CDR2 is ANQGSEA. The CDR3 has 13 residues. V was clipped by 5 bases and J by 8 bases; unmatched bases: 9. For the CDR3, the DNA is TGCAGCGTTAGGGAACAGGGGGCAGGGGGCTACACCTTC. Residues: CSVREQGAGGYTF.

The V gene is TRBV18, the J gene TRBJ1-5, with D maybe TRBD1 (6 bases). The germline V gene encodes CDR1 KGHSH and CDR2 LQKENI. The V gene lost 4 bases and the J gene lost 2 bases, with 18 bases spanning the gap. This CDR3 has 17 residues. The CDR3 sequence: CASSRGTRGAGNQPQHF. CDR3 DNA sequence: TGTGCCAGCTCACGTGGGACCCGGGGGGCCGGCAATCAGCCCCAGCATTTT.

The chain recombines TRBV4-1 with TRBJ2-7, with no clear D. The CDR3 has 14 residues. Trimming pared 1 base from V and 3 bases from J, leaving 10 bases between. Germline CDR1 is MGHRA and CDR2 is YSYEKL. The CDR3 DNA reads as TGCGCCAGCAGCCAAGCGGAGAGTAGCTACGAGCAGTACTTC. Its protein product is CASSQAESSYEQYF.

The chain is built from TRBV2 and TRBJ2-1; tentatively, D is TRBD2 (7 bases). V lost 4 bases and J lost 3, with 16 bases in between. The CDR3 totals 16 residues. Germline V lookup: CDR1 SNHLY, CDR2 FYNNEI. CDR3 region: CASSGEGGPLYNEQFF. In DNA, the CDR3 is TGTGCCAGCAGTGGGGAGGGGGGTCCCCTCTACAATGAGCAGTTCTTC. The whole variable domain, filled in from reference TRBV2 and TRBJ2-1, reads EPEVTQTPSHQVTQMGQEVILRCVPISNHLYFYWYRQILGQKVEFLVSFYNNEISEKSEIFDDQFSVERPDGSNFTLKIRSTKLEDSAMYFCASSGEGGPLYNEQFFGPGTRLTVL.

This rearrangement joins TRBV21-1 to TRBJ2-5; the D segment call TRBD2 is taken from the table without a DNA check. TRBV21-1 is classified as a pseudogene. The CDR3 runs to 15 residues. CDR3 nucleotides: TGTGCCAGCAGCCGGTCAGCGAGGCAGTTCGAGACCCAGTACTTC. The encoded protein is CASSRSARQFETQYF.

V and J are TRBV19 and TRBJ1-4; 9 nucleotides align to TRBD1. V trimming: 4 bases; J trimming: 5 bases; junction bases outside the gene matches: 5. This CDR3 comprises 15 residues. The germline V gene has CDR1 LNHDA and CDR2 SQIVND (reference sequence). The CDR3 coding sequence is TGTGCCAGTAGTACGGACAGGGGATCCAATGAAAAACTGTTTTTT. This encodes CASSTDRGSNEKLFF.

This clone was detected once. V usage is TRBV5-4 and J usage is TRBJ2-3, with 9 bases that match TRBD2. Looked up from germline, CDR1 is SGHNT and CDR2 is YYREEE (reference sequence). The CDR3 has 15 amino acids. Trimming removed 2 bases from V and 6 bases from J; junction bases left unmatched: 7. The CDR3 reads CASSFPASGTDTQYF. The CDR3 region has the DNA TGTGCCAGCAGCTTTCCGGCTAGCGGGACGGATACGCAGTATTTT. Full variable domain (missing parts from reference TRBV5-4 and TRBJ2-3): ETGVTQSPTHLIKTRGQQVTLRCSSQSGHNTVSWYQQALGQGPQFIFQYYREEENGRGNFPPRFSGLQFPNYSSELNVNALELDDSALYLCASSFPASGTDTQYFGPGTRLTVL.

In DNA, the CDR3 is TGCGCCAGCAGCTTGGGACCCACGCGGGGCATCACAGATACGCAGTATTTT. It translates to CASSLGPTRGITDTQYF. This chain links TRBV5-1 with TRBJ2-3; a possible D gene is TRBD2 (6 bases). The CDR3 totals 17 residues. From germline, CDR1 is SGHRS and CDR2 YFSETQ. Trimming took off 0 bases at V and 2 bases at J, with 16 bases between the two ends.

The chain couples TRBV25-1 to TRBJ2-2, with D maybe TRBD2 (7 bases). This CDR3 has 15 amino acids. Germline CDR1 and CDR2: MGHDK and SYGVNS. V lost 7 bases and J lost 7, with 19 bases in between. The CDR3 coding sequence is TGTGCCAGCAAACGGGACACAGGGAGGGGCGGGGAGCTGTTTTTT. Its protein is CASKRDTGRGGELFF.

The chain links TRBV2 to TRBJ2-1; 9 nucleotides match TRBD2. From germline, CDR1 is SNHLY and CDR2 FYNNEI. J lost 5 bases, V lost 6 bases, and 5 bases had no gene match. The CDR3 length is 14 residues. CDR3 nucleotide sequence: TGTGCCAGCAGCCCCGGACTAGCGCACAATGAGCAGTTCTTC. This gives the protein CASSPGLAHNEQFF.

The chain is built from TRBV30 and TRBJ1-3; TRBD1 might be the D (5 bases). Germline CDR1 reads GTSNPN; CDR2 reads SVGIG (reference sequence). V was cut by 2 bases and J by 7 bases, with 18 bases left in between. This CDR3 spans 15 amino acids. This chain's CDR3 is CAWSRRAGGRNTIYF. The CDR3 nucleotides read TGTGCCTGGAGTCGCAGGGCCGGGGGACGGAACACCATATATTTT.

The rearrangement uses TRBV19 and TRBJ2-7, with TRBD2 matching 7 bases. Trimming took 7 bases from V and 3 from J; bases not matched to a gene: 18. Germline V lookup: CDR1 LNHDA, CDR2 SQIVND (reference sequence). This CDR3 contains 17 residues. CDR3 sequence (DNA): TGTGCCAGTACCCCGACGTGGGGAGGGACTCGGATCTACGAGCAGTACTTC. Translated: CASTPTWGGTRIYEQYF.

V usage is TRBV7-2 and J usage is TRBJ2-7, with 10 bases lining up with TRBD1. Trimming took 4 bases from V and 4 from J; bases not matched to a gene: 4. The CDR3 is made up of 14 amino acids. Germline V CDR1 and CDR2: SGHTA, FQGNSA. The CDR3 DNA reads TGTGCCAGCAGCTCGGACAGGGGGTTTTACGAGCAGTACTTC. It is translated as CASSSDRGFYEQYF.

The rearrangement links TRBV5-4 to TRBJ2-7; TRBD1 might be the D (6 bases). This CDR3 region has 15 residues. Germline V gives CDR1 SGHNT, CDR2 YYREEE (reference sequence). Trimming cost V 0 bases and J 2 bases, with 12 bases left between them. In DNA, the CDR3 is TGTGCCAGCAGCTTGGAACAGGGATTCACCTACGAGCAGTACTTC. Protein sequence: CASSLEQGFTYEQYF.

CDR3 nucleotides: TGTGCCAGCAGCAGCAAATCCCCCCAGTTCCACACCATATATTTT. Translation: CASSSKSPQFHTIYF. The chain joins TRBV21-1 to TRBJ1-3; TRBD1 was called by the table and not checked on the DNA. TRBV21-1 is a documented pseudogene. This CDR3 spans 15 amino acids.

J is TRBJ1-1 and V is TRBV27, with 8 positions matching TRBD1. The J segment lost 0 bases and the V segment lost 7 bases, leaving 7 bases of the junction unmatched. The CDR3 spans 15 residues. The germline V gene encodes CDR1 MNHEY and CDR2 SMNVEV (reference sequence). The CDR3 protein is CASNPGQDLNTEAFF. CDR3 DNA: TGTGCCAGCAATCCGGGACAGGACTTGAACACTGAAGCTTTCTTT.

Of note for this clone: A read error may produce the germline difference seen at one junction end. The CDR3: CASSQARGNLPLHF. CDR3 DNA sequence: TGCGCCAGCAGCCAAGCCAGGGGGAATTTACCCCTCCACTTT. The V gene is TRBV4-3, the J gene TRBJ1-6; 7 bases are a match to TRBD1. The CDR3 is 14 residues long. The germline gives CDR1 LGHNA, CDR2 YSLEER.

The chain joins TRBV6-1 to TRBJ2-7; a weak D match, TRBD2 (5 bases). The CDR3 is made up of 14 amino acids. CDR1 is MNHNS, CDR2 SASEGT, per germline. V was trimmed by 8 bases and J by 0 bases, leaving 14 bases between them. In DNA form, the CDR3 reads TGTGCCAGCGGTGCGGGTTCCAGCTCCTACGAGCAGTACTTC. It yields the protein CASGAGSSSYEQYF.

The J gene is TRBJ1-4, the V gene TRBV15, with 7 bases aligning to TRBD1. The J segment lost 7 bases and the V segment lost 0 bases, leaving 8 bases of the junction unmatched. The CDR3 is 16 residues long. Germline V lookup: CDR1 LNHNV, CDR2 YYDKDF (reference sequence). CDR3 protein: CATSRDLPGGGEKLFF. The CDR3 nucleotides are TGTGCCACCAGCAGAGATCTCCCAGGGGGTGGTGAAAAACTGTTTTTT.

This chain joins TRBV5-6 and TRBJ2-2, with D possibly TRBD1 on 6 matching bases. Germline CDR1 is SGHDT and CDR2 is YYEEEE. The length of the CDR3 is 17 residues. Trimming cost V 0 bases and J 6 bases, with 18 bases left between them. In DNA form, the CDR3 reads TGTGCCAGCAGCTTGGCCACGGGACAATTAATCGCCGGGGAGCTGTTTTTT. Amino acids: CASSLATGQLIAGELFF.